One and the same sample provided the 17 T cell receptor beta chains below, sequenced in a study of T cell responses to AZD1222 COVID-19 vaccine. Here immunoSEQ multiplex PCR was the method, and the copy in TCRdb shows in-frame clones only, minus some. The sample carries about 270,000 clones, 94% recorded once. Sequenced here: peripheral blood, sampled 28 days after the second AZD1222 dose. All receptors come from an adult who received the AZD1222 COVID-19 vaccine.

The chain uses TRBV9 and TRBJ2-2, with D possibly being TRBD2 (5 bases). The CDR3 contains 17 residues. Trimming shortened V by 4 bases and J by 0 bases, and 16 bases separated the two germline ends. Germline values: CDR1 SGDLS, CDR2 YYNGEE. CDR3 sequence (DNA): TGTGCCAGCAGCCCCCTAAAGCTAGCCGCGAACACCGGGGAGCTGTTTTTT. Its translation is CASSPLKLAANTGELFF.

The chain joins TRBV28 to TRBJ2-1; 15 bases are shared with TRBD2. J was trimmed by 7 bases and V by 8 bases; bases with no gene match: 9. The CDR3 sequence is 16 residues long. Germline CDR1 reads MDHEN; CDR2 reads SYDVKM. The CDR3 is CASRTSGRAGSNEQFF. The CDR3 region has the DNA TGTGCCAGCCGGACTAGCGGGAGGGCCGGGTCAAATGAGCAGTTCTTC.

This clone was seen a few times. This chain joins TRBV5-6 and TRBJ2-2; D unresolved. The CDR3 is made up of 13 amino acids. The germline V and J ends were trimmed by 2 bases and 10 bases, with 12 bases remaining between them. Germline loops: CDR1 SGHDT, CDR2 YYEEEE. The DNA of the CDR3 is TGTGCCAGCAGCTTTCTAGGATACGAGGAGCTGTTTTTT. Encoded protein: CASSFLGYEELFF.

V is TRBV30 and J is TRBJ2-5; no clear D. This CDR3 spans 12 amino acids. V was pared by 3 bases and J by 5 bases, with 10 bases between. Germline V gives CDR1 GTSNPN, CDR2 SVGIG (reference sequence). The CDR3 sequence is CAWRPNWETQYF. CDR3 sequence (DNA): TGTGCCTGGAGGCCCAACTGGGAGACCCAGTACTTC.

CDR3 sequence reads: CASSPNYRSSYNSPLHF. Written as DNA, the CDR3 is TGTGCCAGCAGTCCAAATTATAGGAGCTCCTATAATTCACCCCTCCACTTT. The chain joins TRBV2 to TRBJ1-6, with D unclear. V was clipped by 5 bases and J by 0 bases, with 14 bases between them. Per germline, CDR1 SNHLY and CDR2 FYNNEI. There are 17 residues in the CDR3.

The CDR3 protein is CASNSVSGQPQHF. The CDR3 coding sequence is TGTGCCAGCAACTCAGTGTCCGGGCAGCCCCAGCATTTT. The chain has TRBV2 and TRBJ1-5, with D hard to call. The CDR3 contains 13 residues. Looked up from germline, CDR1 is SNHLY and CDR2 is FYNNEI. V lost 7 bases and J lost 7, with 14 bases in between.

To note about this clone: At the DNA level, this CDR3 is encoded by other sequences in the same sample as well. This chain uses TRBV10-3 with TRBJ2-5; TRBD2 is a possible D gene (5 bases). Germline V gene data show CDR1 as ENHRY and CDR2 as SYGVKD. The CDR3 loop spans 12 amino acids. The V and J ends lost 3 bases and 5 bases respectively, with 7 bases between them. The CDR3 reads CAISELGETQYF. For the CDR3, the DNA is TGTGCCATCAGTGAACTAGGGGAGACCCAGTACTTC.

The chain recombines TRBV27 with TRBJ2-7; 8 bases agree with TRBD2. This CDR3 has 15 residues. With V trimmed by 5 bases and J by 0 bases, 6 bases remained unmatched. CDR1 MNHEY and CDR2 SMNVEV come from the germline V gene (reference sequence). CDR3 residues: CASSPSSGFSYEQYF. CDR3 DNA sequence: TGTGCCAGCAGTCCGTCTAGCGGGTTCTCCTACGAGCAGTACTTC.

The CDR3 region has the DNA TGCAGCGTTGAAAGGGACCGGAACACTGAAGCTTTCTTT. This translates into CSVERDRNTEAFF. The genes are TRBV29-1 and TRBJ1-1; a weak D match, TRBD1 (5 bases). Trimming cost V 2 bases and J 1 base, with 8 bases left between them. The CDR3 is 13 amino acids. Per the germline V gene, CDR1 is SQVTM and CDR2 is ANQGSEA.

This chain connects TRBV2 to TRBJ2-2, with 8 positions matching TRBD1. The J segment lost 6 bases and the V segment lost 8 bases, leaving 14 bases of the junction unmatched. The germline V gene encodes CDR1 SNHLY and CDR2 FYNNEI. CDR3 length equals 16 residues. CDR3 coding DNA: TGTGCCAGCGGGTTTCGGGCAGGGGGCTTGGCCGGGGAGCTGTTTTTT. As protein: CASGFRAGGLAGELFF.

The chain carries TRBV4-1 and TRBJ1-5, with TRBD1 matching 10 bases. The CDR3 covers 15 residues. With 2 bases clipped from V and 5 bases from J, the junction kept 3 bases outside the gene matches. Germline V gives CDR1 MGHRA, CDR2 YSYEKL. The CDR3 DNA is TGCGCCAGCAGCCAAACCGGGACAGGGGATCAGCCCCAGCATTTT. This encodes CASSQTGTGDQPQHF.

The CDR3 here is CASSFGLTVFNQPQHF. CDR3 DNA sequence: TGTGCCAGCAGTTTTGGATTGACAGTGTTTAATCAGCCCCAGCATTTT. The chain has TRBV28 and TRBJ1-5, with D perhaps matching TRBD1 (5 bases). The CDR3 spans 16 residues. CDR1 MDHEN and CDR2 SYDVKM come from the germline V gene. V shed 3 bases and J shed 4 bases, with 16 bases lying between them.

The V gene is TRBV5-1, the J gene TRBJ1-5; D remains unclear. This CDR3 has 13 residues. Trimming shortened V by 0 bases and J by 13 bases, and 14 bases separated the two germline ends. CDR1 and CDR2 (germline): SGHRS, YFSETQ. The CDR3 nucleotides read TGCGCCAGCAGCTTGGACAGAGAGGGCATACAGCATTTT. Translated: CASSLDREGIQHF.

The chain combines TRBV9 with TRBJ2-1; D is perhaps TRBD2 (5 bases). Germline V lookup: CDR1 SGDLS, CDR2 YYNGEE. CDR3 length equals 15 residues. V was pared by 6 bases and J by 0 bases, with 13 bases between. CDR3 DNA: TGTGCCAGCACCGGACTGGGAAGCTCCTACAATGAGCAGTTCTTC. As protein: CASTGLGSSYNEQFF.

The chain carries TRBV27 and TRBJ2-1, with TRBD2 identical over 9 bases. Germline V gives CDR1 MNHEY, CDR2 SMNVEV (reference sequence). CDR3 size: 17 residues. Trimming took 5 bases from V and 0 from J; bases not matched to a gene: 8. The CDR3 protein is CASSPQAGGLSYNEQFF. The CDR3 region has the DNA TGTGCCAGCAGTCCGCAAGCGGGAGGCCTCTCCTACAATGAGCAGTTCTTC.

This sequence joins TRBV19 and TRBJ1-2; D unclear. This CDR3 is built from 13 residues. From germline, CDR1 is LNHDA and CDR2 SQIVND (reference sequence). V dropped 5 bases and J dropped 3 bases, with 10 bases sitting between them. This chain's CDR3 is CASSVSGYYGYTF. CDR3 nucleotides: TGTGCCAGTAGTGTCTCAGGATACTATGGCTACACCTTC.

This clone was seen only once. The V gene is TRBV6-6, the J gene TRBJ2-7, with D perhaps being TRBD1 or TRBD2 (5 bases each). The germline V gene encodes CDR1 MNHNY and CDR2 SVGAGI (reference sequence). With 1 base removed from V and 0 bases from J, the gap between germline ends came to 10 bases. CDR3 size: 15 residues. The CDR3 region has the DNA TGTGCCAGCAGTTACTACTCAGGGAGCTCCTACGAGCAGTACTTC. Translating it yields CASSYYSGSSYEQYF.